This TCR beta chain derives from a study of early stage breast cancer tumors. The CDR3 runs to 12 residues. From germline, CDR1 is SQVTM and CDR2 ANQGSEA. Trimming removed 7 bases from V and 6 bases from J, with 14 bases in between. Assay used: immunoSEQ multiplex PCR; TCRdb lists only in-frame clones, some missing. This sample has approximately 75,000 clones, with about 85% found just once. This clonotype was sampled from a person between 35 and 49 years old with breast cancer. The chain recombines TRBV29-1 with TRBJ2-3; D ambiguous. What was sequenced was blood. In nucleotides, the CDR3 is TGCAGCGAGTTCTCAGTCTCCGATACGCAGTATTTT. Its translation: CSEFSVSDTQYF.